A selection of T cell receptor beta chains follows, all from one sample in a study of PD-1 blockade in classical Hodgkin lymphoma. Some clones are missing from TCRdb's copy, which holds only in-frame ones; the method was immunoSEQ multiplex PCR. The sample comprises tens of thousands of clones, under 75% of which are singletons, and 3% rests with the top ten. The material was peripheral blood mononuclear cells (PBMCs), obtained at baseline. Source of these receptors: a human donor with classical Hodgkin lymphoma. The CDR3 runs from the conserved cysteine through the conserved F or W. The D gene is left open where the match is weak. A row's size may be missing; if present it is once, few, many or a size class.

v_call,cdr3_length,j_call,clone_size,d_call,cdr3_nt,cdr3_aa
TRBV28,20,TRBJ2-5,.,.,TGTGCCAGCAGCACTCGGGTCCCGAGGGCCTACCGTCCTAGCGAGGAGACCCAGTACTTC,CASSTRVPRAYRPSEETQYF
TRBV27,15,TRBJ2-3,once,TRBD1,TGTGCCAGCAGGAGGACTTGGGACAGATTAGATACGCAGTATTTT,CASRRTWDRLDTQYF
TRBV7-3,14,TRBJ2-1,.,TRBD2,TGTGCCAGCAGCTTAACAAGCGGGAGCCATGAGCAGTTCTTC,CASSLTSGSHEQFF
TRBV4-3,15,TRBJ1-6,medium-sized,.,TGCGCCAGCAGCCCCTCAAAGGGGCACAATTCACCCCTCCACTTT,CASSPSKGHNSPLHF
TRBV13,12,TRBJ2-2,.,.,TGTGCCAGCAGCTTGGGGCCCGGGGAGCTGTTTTTT,CASSLGPGELFF
TRBV30,11,TRBJ1-1,few,.,TGTGCCTGGACCCGGAACACTGAAGCTTTCTTT,CAWTRNTEAFF
TRBV6-5,13,TRBJ1-1,.,.,TGTGCCAGCAGTTACCATTACGCCACTGAAGCTTTCTTT,CASSYHYATEAFF
TRBV19,15,TRBJ2-7,.,TRBD1,TGTGCCAGTAGCCTTAGGACAGGGACGTCCTACGAGCAGTACTTC,CASSLRTGTSYEQYF
TRBV27,16,TRBJ1-5,.,.,TGTGCCAGCAGTTTAGCGGGGGGCGGGTATCATCAGCCCCAGCATTTT,CASSLAGGGYHQPQHF
TRBV28,17,TRBJ1-2,.,TRBD1,TGTGCCAGCAGTTCGGTGTTTGCAGGGGGCGCAAAAGATGGCTACACCTTC,CASSSVFAGGAKDGYTF
TRBV6-1,19,TRBJ2-2,.,.,TGTGCCAGCAGTGAAGGGTGGGGCGCGAGGGGGTCAACAATCGGGGAGCTGTTTTTT,CASSEGWGARGSTIGELFF
TRBV6-6,14,TRBJ2-3,.,.,TGTGCCAGCAGTTACTTAGGCCGCACAGATACGCAGTATTTT,CASSYLGRTDTQYF
TRBV25-1,17,TRBJ1-1,.,TRBD1,TGTGCCAGCAGTGAGTTAGCGACAGGGGCCTTGAACACTGAAGCTTTCTTT,CASSELATGALNTEAFF
TRBV27,18,TRBJ2-7,.,TRBD2,TGTGCCAGCAGTTTATCCCTAGCGGGAGGACCCCCTACCTACGAGCAGTACTTC,CASSLSLAGGPPTYEQYF
TRBV29-1,16,TRBJ2-1,.,TRBD1,TGCAGCGTTGTTGGGCGGGGGACAGGGAGTAAAGATGAGCAGTTCTTC,CSVVGRGTGSKDEQFF
TRBV16,15,TRBJ1-2,few,TRBD1,TGTGCCAGCAGCCACGGGACAGGGGGGAACTATGGCTACACCTTC,CASSHGTGGNYGYTF
TRBV19,15,TRBJ2-7,.,TRBD1,TGTGCCAGTAGACGACAGGGCCCCCTCTCCTACGAGCAGTACTTC,CASRRQGPLSYEQYF
TRBV7-2,14,TRBJ2-5,.,.,TGTGCCAGCAGCTCGGTCGGCGGGAAAGAGACCCAGTACTTC,CASSSVGGKETQYF
TRBV6-1,13,TRBJ2-7,.,.,TGTGCCAGCATAGGCCAGAGCTCCTACGAGCAGTACTTC,CASIGQSSYEQYF
TRBV7-9,12,TRBJ1-4,.,TRBD1,TGTGCCAGCAGCGACCGGGACAGAGTGCTGTTTTTT,CASSDRDRVLFF
TRBV4-3,19,TRBJ2-2,.,.,TGCGCCAGCAGCCAAGTCCCGCCCCTCATTCTTGAGGGCACCGGGGAGCTGTTTTTT,CASSQVPPLILEGTGELFF
TRBV27,15,TRBJ1-5,once,.,TGTGCCAGCACCCGGGACTATTATAGCAATCAGCCCCAGCATTTT,CASTRDYYSNQPQHF
TRBV27,15,TRBJ2-7,.,TRBD1,TGTGCCAGCAGTCCCGGGACAGGGGGCTCGGGGGAGCAGTACTTC,CASSPGTGGSGEQYF
TRBV4-1,16,TRBJ1-4,.,TRBD1,TGCGCCAGCAGCCAAGACTCGGGACAGGGTGTTGAAAAACTGTTTTTT,CASSQDSGQGVEKLFF
TRBV10-2,14,TRBJ2-5,.,.,TGCGCCAGCAGTGTTGCAGGGGAAACGGAGACCCAGTACTTC,CASSVAGETETQYF
TRBV7-2,16,TRBJ2-5,once,TRBD2,TGTGCCAGCAGCTTGGGACTAGCGGGAGGGGGGGAGACCCAGTACTTC,CASSLGLAGGGETQYF
TRBV27,14,TRBJ2-5,.,.,TGTGCCAGCAGTTTAGAAGGGCCCCAAGAGACCCAGTACTTC,CASSLEGPQETQYF
TRBV30,11,TRBJ1-1,.,.,TGTGCCTGGGGATTGAACACTGAAGCTTTCTTT,CAWGLNTEAFF
TRBV7-7,16,TRBJ2-2,.,.,TGTGCCAGCAGTCAGGCCTGGACAGCGAACACCGGGGAGCTGTTTTTT,CASSQAWTANTGELFF
TRBV6-5,15,TRBJ2-7,.,TRBD1,TGTGCCGTATCAGGGGGATCTGATCTCTCCTACGAGCAGTACTTC,CAVSGGSDLSYEQYF
TRBV11-3,13,TRBJ1-1,.,.,TGTGCCAGCAGCTCCAGTTTCGGGACTGAAGCTTTCTTT,CASSSSFGTEAFF
TRBV2,18,TRBJ2-7,.,.,TGTGCCAGCAGCGAGGAAGGGGTAGCTTACTACCCCACCTACGAGCAGTACTTC,CASSEEGVAYYPTYEQYF
TRBV6-5,12,TRBJ2-7,once,.,TGTGCCAGCAGTTACAACTCTAGGGAGCAGTACTTC,CASSYNSREQYF
TRBV27,14,TRBJ2-1,.,TRBD2,TGTGCCAGCAGTGAAGGGACTAGCGGCAATGAGCAGTTCTTC,CASSEGTSGNEQFF
TRBV27,14,TRBJ1-4,.,.,TGTGCCAGCGGTCACAGGAGGACGAATGAAAAACTGTTTTTT,CASGHRRTNEKLFF
TRBV19,13,TRBJ1-2,.,.,TGTGCCAGTAGCATGGGGCTCGGCTATGGCTACACCTTC,CASSMGLGYGYTF
TRBV10-3,19,TRBJ1-2,.,TRBD1,TGTGCCATCAGTGAGTCCTTCCTCGGGACAGGGGCCTCTAACTATGGCTACACCTTC,CAISESFLGTGASNYGYTF
TRBV19,11,TRBJ1-2,once,.,TGTGCCAGTAGTATGGGTTTTGGCTACACCTTC,CASSMGFGYTF
TRBV6-6,15,TRBJ1-5,.,.,TGTGCCAGCAGTTCCCGGACCCTTAGCAATCAGCCCCAGCATTTT,CASSSRTLSNQPQHF
TRBV29-1,16,TRBJ2-7,.,TRBD2,TGCAGCGTTCGACTAGCGGGAGAAGGTATTGTCTACGAGCAGTACTTC,CSVRLAGEGIVYEQYF
TRBV19,13,TRBJ1-1,.,TRBD1,TGTGCCAGTAGGGGAGGGGGCTACACTGAAGCTTTCTTT,CASRGGGYTEAFF